Listed here are 2 T cell receptor beta chains from one sample, sequenced in a study of cytomegalovirus exposure and HLA in healthy donors. Primers: 60 Vbeta forward and 13 Jbeta reverse. Repertoires were generated with immunoSEQ multiplex PCR, while TCRdb's copy carries only in-frame clones and drops some. The sample consists of 150,000 to 200,000 clones, 80% to 90% of them appearing once. Material for sequencing was PBMCs. The receptors shown here come from a man younger than 35 in good health and CMV-seropositive.

This chain connects TRBV4-1 to TRBJ2-5, with 7 bases that match TRBD1. CDR1 and CDR2 (germline): MGHRA, YSYEKL. V lost 1 base and J lost 1; bases outside the gene matches: 3. There are 15 residues in the CDR3. CDR3 DNA sequence: TGCGCCAGCAGCCAAGGACAGGGTCCCCAAGAGACCCAGTACTTC. It specifies CASSQGQGPQETQYF.

The rearrangement uses TRBV27 and TRBJ2-7, with 7 bases aligning to TRBD1. V was clipped by 3 bases and J by 1 base; unmatched bases: 3. The CDR3 runs to 14 residues. Germline CDR1 and CDR2: MNHEY and SMNVEV (reference sequence). CDR3 DNA: TGTGCCAGCAGTTTGACAGGGTCGTCCTACGAGCAGTACTTC. Translated, it gives CASSLTGSSYEQYF.